The rows below give T cell receptor beta chains drawn from one sample of a study of blood T cell repertoires in COVID-19. This table comes from immunoSEQ multiplex PCR, and its TCRdb copy is limited to in-frame clones, with some not included. The top ten clones hold about 1.5% of a sample with 390,000 or so clones, around 86% of them seen once. Sequenced sample: peripheral blood. The receptor source for this set is a woman in her twenties or thirties with active or convalescent COVID-19. CDR3s include the opening cysteine and the closing phenylalanine or tryptophan. D genes are given only for firm matches. Clone size, where shown, is once, few, many, or a class for clones that have expanded.

D,J,size,V,DNA,CDR3
NA,TRBJ2-2,NA,TRBV3-1/TRBV3-2,TGTGCCAGCAGCCTGCACGGCGGCCCCACCGGGGAGCTGTTTTTT,CASSLHGGPTGELFF
TRBD1,TRBJ1-1,NA,TRBV3-1/TRBV3-2,TGTGCCAGCAGCCAAGAACAGGGGGGTTGGTCTGAAGCTTTCTTT,CASSQEQGGWSEAFF
NA,TRBJ1-1,NA,TRBV6-5,TGTGCCAGCAGTTATGCGGGGACCGAAGCTTTCTTT,CASSYAGTEAFF
NA,TRBJ1-2,NA,TRBV5-1,TGCGCCAGCAGCTCCACATCCGGACAGCTGGAAGGCTACACCTTC,CASSSTSGQLEGYTF
NA,TRBJ1-6,NA,TRBV7-9,TGTGCCAGCAGCTTATTATGGGGGGGTGCCTATAATTCACCCCTCCACTTT,CASSLLWGGAYNSPLHF
NA,TRBJ2-5,NA,TRBV29-1,TGCAGTATTTGGGGGCAGGCAGTCCAAGAGACCCAGTACTTC,CSIWGQAVQETQYF
NA,TRBJ2-3,NA,TRBV20-1,TGCAGTGCTAGTATATTCGGGGGAAAGGATACGCAGTATTTT,CSASIFGGKDTQYF
TRBD1,TRBJ1-6,NA,TRBV9,TGTGCCAGCAGCGTAGGGACAGGGTATAATTCACCCCTCCACTTT,CASSVGTGYNSPLHF
TRBD1,TRBJ1-2,NA,TRBV6-5,TGTGCTACGGGACAGCCTGACTATGGCTACACCTTC,CATGQPDYGYTF
NA,TRBJ1-2,NA,TRBV27,TGTGCCAGCAGCAATAAAGGGGGTGCCTATGGCTACACCTTC,CASSNKGGAYGYTF
TRBD2,TRBJ2-5,once,TRBV9,TGTGCCAGCAGCGTAGGGGCGGGAGGGCCAGAGACCCAGTACTTC,CASSVGAGGPETQYF
TRBD2,TRBJ2-2,NA,TRBV4-2,TGTGCCAGCAGCCAAGAGGGTAGCGGGAGGGCTTGGGACACCGGGGAGCTGTTTTTT,CASSQEGSGRAWDTGELFF
NA,TRBJ1-1,NA,TRBV13,TGTGCCAGCAGCCCGGAGGTATGGGGATTGAACACTGAAGCTTTCTTT,CASSPEVWGLNTEAFF
NA,TRBJ1-2,NA,TRBV19,TGTGCCAGTAGACCCTCGGACAGCTATGGCTACACCTTC,CASRPSDSYGYTF
NA,TRBJ2-2,NA,TRBV6-5,TGTGCCAGCAGTTACGGGGGAGGAAGTTGGTCCGGGGAGCTGTTTTTT,CASSYGGGSWSGELFF
NA,TRBJ2-1,NA,TRBV6-5,TGTGCCACGTCCGGGACTTCCTACAATGAGCAGTTCTTC,CATSGTSYNEQFF
TRBD1,TRBJ1-1,NA,TRBV27,TGTGCCAGCAGTTCGCCCTTCAGGGGGCGGGAGACTGAAGCTTTCTTT,CASSSPFRGRETEAFF
TRBD1,TRBJ1-1,NA,TRBV6-1,TGTGCCAGCAGTGAAATTGTGACAGGGGAATATGGTATCACTGAAGCTTTCTTT,CASSEIVTGEYGITEAFF
TRBD1,TRBJ2-3,NA,TRBV5-4,TGTGCCAGCAGCCAGGGGGCTGGCACAGATACGCAGTATTTT,CASSQGAGTDTQYF
TRBD2,TRBJ2-3,NA,TRBV5-1,TGCGCCAGCAGCCGCGGGCCGACTAGCGGGAGCCCCGATACGCAGTATTTT,CASSRGPTSGSPDTQYF
TRBD1,TRBJ2-1,few,TRBV6-1,TGTGCCAGCAGTGAGTTGGGGACAGGGTCCTACAATGAGCAGTTCTTC,CASSELGTGSYNEQFF
TRBD1,TRBJ2-2,NA,TRBV6-5,TGTGCCAGCAGCTCGACAGGGGGCTTCACCGGGGAGCTGTTTTTT,CASSSTGGFTGELFF
TRBD2,TRBJ2-3,NA,TRBV11-2,TGTGCCAGCAGCTTATCGGGCGGGGGGAGCTGGGATACGCAGTATTTT,CASSLSGGGSWDTQYF
NA,TRBJ1-2,NA,TRBV12-3/TRBV12-4,TGTGCCAGCAGTTTAAGGGGGTATCGTGGCTACACCTTC,CASSLRGYRGYTF
TRBD1,TRBJ1-3,NA,TRBV15,TGTGCCACCAGCAGGGACAGGGGCTCTGGAAACACCATATATTTT,CATSRDRGSGNTIYF
NA,TRBJ2-3,NA,TRBV5-1,TGCGCCAGCAGCATATCCCGGCGGGGTCCCCCTCCAGATACGCAGTATTTT,CASSISRRGPPPDTQYF